This passage covers 31 T cell receptor beta chains from one sample sequenced in a study of OX40 agonist ivuxolimab in advanced cancers. Some clones are missing from TCRdb's copy, which holds only in-frame ones; the method was immunoSEQ multiplex PCR. The sample includes under 20,000 clones, 75% to 95% seen only once; the top ten take 29%. Sequenced here: CD4+ or CD8+ T cells sorted from blood, sampled in a trial of the OX40 agonist ivuxolimab. The receptor source for this set is an adult with an advanced solid tumor such as melanoma, head and neck, liver or kidney cancer.

V and J are TRBV12-5 and TRBJ2-5; D is perhaps TRBD2 (5 bases). Germline values: CDR1 LGHNT, CDR2 FRNRAP. This CDR3 is built from 13 residues. V dropped 0 bases and J dropped 4 bases, with 6 bases sitting between them. For the CDR3, the DNA is TGTGCTAGTGGTTTGGTTGGAGGAGAGACCCAGTACTTC. Protein sequence: CASGLVGGETQYF.

This chain joins TRBV19 and TRBJ1-4, with D tentatively TRBD1 (5 bases). Germline V gives CDR1 LNHDA, CDR2 SQIVND (reference sequence). V lost 0 bases, J lost 0 bases, and 17 bases lay in between. This CDR3 is 19 amino acids long. CDR3 sequence reads: CASSIDAGTQPTTNEKLFF. The CDR3 bases are TGTGCCAGTAGTATAGACGCCGGGACCCAACCCACAACTAATGAAAAACTGTTTTTT.

The V gene is TRBV4-3, the J gene TRBJ2-2; tentative D call: TRBD1 (6 bases). V lost 2 bases and J lost 5, with 12 bases in between. CDR3 length: 15 amino acids. Per the germline V gene, CDR1 is LGHNA and CDR2 is YSLEER. The CDR3 DNA reads TGCGCCAGCAGCCAACAGGGGCAACGGACCGGGGAGCTGTTTTTT. It translates to CASSQQGQRTGELFF.

The chain is built from TRBV18 and TRBJ2-1; 9 bases match TRBD1. CDR3 size: 15 residues. V lost 3 bases and J lost 7; bases outside the gene matches: 7. Germline V lookup: CDR1 KGHSH, CDR2 LQKENI. CDR3 residues: CASSPGTGTRNEQFF. The CDR3 DNA is TGTGCCAGCTCACCCGGGACAGGGACTCGGAATGAGCAGTTCTTC.

The CDR3 nucleotides are TGTGCCAGCAGCCAAGTTGGTAGCGGGAGCTTGGCCGAGCAGTACTTC. It specifies CASSQVGSGSLAEQYF. The chain employs TRBV4-2 and TRBJ2-7; TRBD2 matches 9 bases. Looked up from germline, CDR1 is LGHNA and CDR2 is YNFKEQ. J lost 6 bases, V lost 1 base, and 10 bases had no gene match. This CDR3 comprises 16 residues.

V usage is TRBV7-7 and J usage is TRBJ1-1; perhaps TRBD1 as D (5 bases). Germline CDR1 SSHAT, CDR2 FNYEAQ (reference sequence). Between the trimmed V and J ends, which lost 11 bases and 3 bases, there was a span of 16 bases. The CDR3 contains 13 residues. The CDR3 nucleotides read TGTGCCGTCGGTGGGGGGTACGACACTGAAGCTTTCTTT. Amino acid sequence: CAVGGGYDTEAFF.

The chain uses TRBV14 and TRBJ2-7; D gene ambiguous. The CDR3 runs to 13 residues. CDR1 and CDR2 from the germline V gene are SGHDN and FVKESK. The V end lost 2 bases, the J end lost 4 bases, and 9 bases lay between the germline ends. The CDR3 bases are TGTGCCAGCAGCCAATCTCTCGGGTACGAGCAGTACTTC. Protein: CASSQSLGYEQYF. Full variable domain (missing parts from reference TRBV14 and TRBJ2-7): EAGVTQFPSHSVIEKGQTVTLRCDPISGHDNLYWYRRVMGKEIKFLLHFVKESKQDESGMPNNRFLAERTGGTYSTLKVQPAELEDSGVYFCASSQSLGYEQYFGPGTRLTVT.

V usage is TRBV19 and J usage is TRBJ2-1; D is perhaps TRBD1 (7 bases). From germline, CDR1 is LNHDA and CDR2 SQIVND (reference sequence). The CDR3 totals 19 residues. Trimming removed 3 bases from V and 1 base from J, with 22 bases in between. The CDR3 sequence is CASSILTGKGGGSYNEQFF. CDR3 in DNA: TGTGCCAGTAGTATCCTGACAGGGAAGGGGGGAGGTTCCTACAATGAGCAGTTCTTC.

This chain connects TRBV4-3 to TRBJ1-1, with unresolved D. The CDR3 spans 14 residues. V was pared by 1 base and J by 1 base, with 7 bases between. The germline V gene has CDR1 LGHNA and CDR2 YSLEER. CDR3 loop: CASSQGRSNTEAFF. In nucleotides, the CDR3 is TGCGCCAGCAGCCAAGGTAGATCGAACACTGAAGCTTTCTTT.

This chain joins TRBV4-2 and TRBJ2-5, with D possibly TRBD2 on 7 matching bases. The ends were cut back, 4 bases at V and 1 base at J, with 13 bases in the middle. CDR3 length: 15 amino acids. From germline, CDR1 is LGHNA and CDR2 YNFKEQ. CDR3 amino acids: CASSRGGVSQETQYF. The CDR3 DNA follows: TGTGCCAGCAGCCGGGGGGGCGTAAGCCAAGAGACCCAGTACTTC.

V and J are TRBV9 and TRBJ2-4; TRBD2 might be the D (5 bases). The CDR3 runs to 13 residues. The V and J ends lost 0 bases and 6 bases respectively, with 7 bases between them. The V gene's germline CDR1 is SGDLS and CDR2 YYNGEE. The CDR3 is CASSVASGNIQYF. The CDR3 DNA reads as TGTGCCAGCAGCGTAGCGAGCGGAAACATTCAGTACTTC.

The CDR3 region has the DNA TGTGCCACCACCCAACCGGGTAGCAACAATGAGCAGTTCTTC. Translation: CATTQPGSNNEQFF. This chain connects TRBV15 to TRBJ2-1, with no clear D. The V gene lost 7 bases and the J gene lost 5 bases, with 15 bases spanning the gap. The CDR3 runs to 14 residues. The germline CDR1 and CDR2 sequences are LNHNV and YYDKDF (reference sequence).

The J gene is TRBJ2-3, the V gene TRBV5-1; TRBD1 might be the D (5 bases). The ends were cut back, 2 bases at V and 6 bases at J, with 7 bases in the middle. CDR1 is SGHRS and CDR2 is YFSETQ in the germline V gene. CDR3 length: 12 amino acids. CDR3 in amino acids: CASSLQVDTQYF. CDR3 in DNA: TGCGCCAGCAGCTTACAGGTTGATACGCAGTATTTT.

The gene calls are TRBV5-1 and TRBJ2-1, with D maybe TRBD2 (6 bases). Germline values: CDR1 SGHRS, CDR2 YFSETQ. V was pared by 0 bases and J by 2 bases, with 12 bases between. The CDR3 is 16 amino acids. The CDR3 DNA reads TGCGCCAGCAGCTTGGTTGTTAGCGGAGCCTACAATGAGCAGTTCTTC. Translation gives CASSLVVSGAYNEQFF.

CDR3 DNA: TGCGCCAGCAGCACAGGTGAGGGGGCGCGAAATGAGCAGTTCTTC. It translates to CASSTGEGARNEQFF. The J gene is TRBJ2-1, the V gene TRBV10-1; 7 bases are shared with TRBD1. V lost 6 bases, J lost 7 bases, and 12 bases stayed unmatched. The CDR3 length is 15 residues. Germline V lookup: CDR1 WNHNN, CDR2 SYGVQD (reference sequence).

The chain is built from TRBV21-1 and TRBJ2-3. TRBV21-1 is a recognized pseudogene. The CDR3 is 17 residues long. The CDR3 sequence is CASSKAQVVGLTDTQYF. CDR3 DNA: TGTGCCAGCAGCAAAGCGCAGGTTGTAGGGTTAACAGATACGCAGTATTTT.

This sequence joins TRBV6-5 and TRBJ2-7; 8 bases line up with TRBD1. There are 13 residues in the CDR3. V gave up 5 bases and J gave up 7 bases; unmatched junction bases: 7. Germline V gives CDR1 MNHEY, CDR2 SVGAGI. Written as DNA, the CDR3 is TGTGCCAGCAGTAAGGACAGGGCGCGGGAGCAGTACTTC. This encodes CASSKDRAREQYF.

The J gene is TRBJ1-1, the V gene TRBV30, with D uncertain. The length of the CDR3 is 13 residues. V dropped 1 base and J dropped 4 bases, with 10 bases sitting between them. The germline CDR1 and CDR2 sequences are GTSNPN and SVGIG (reference sequence). The CDR3 nucleotides are TGTGCCTGGAGTGACAGTCTTGGCACTGAAGCTTTCTTT. As protein: CAWSDSLGTEAFF.

V and J are TRBV7-6 and TRBJ2-7; 10 bases line up with TRBD1. The CDR3 is 16 residues long. J lost 3 bases, V lost 2 bases, and 7 bases had no gene match. Germline V gene sequence: CDR1 SGHVS, CDR2 FNYEAQ. CDR3 DNA: TGTGCCAGCAGCTTACCCGCTGGACAGGGGGACTACGAGCAGTACTTC. It translates to CASSLPAGQGDYEQYF.

The chain joins TRBV6-1 to TRBJ2-5, with 10 positions matching TRBD2. The length of the CDR3 is 18 residues. J lost 2 bases, V lost 1 base, and 10 bases had no gene match. Per the germline V gene, CDR1 is MNHNS and CDR2 is SASEGT. As DNA, the CDR3 is TGTGCCAGCAGTGAAGAGCTCCCCGGGACTAGCGTACAAGAGACCCAGTACTTC. Protein product: CASSEELPGTSVQETQYF.

The chain has TRBV28 and TRBJ2-1; 12 bases match TRBD2. In germline, CDR1 is MDHEN, CDR2 SYDVKM. The CDR3 is made up of 17 amino acids. J gave up 7 bases and V 3 bases, and 10 bases lay outside the gene matches. The CDR3 sequence is CASSLTLAGGSSNEQFF. The CDR3 DNA sequence: TGTGCCAGCAGTTTGACTCTAGCGGGAGGGTCCTCGAATGAGCAGTTCTTC.

The rearrangement links TRBV19 to TRBJ1-1; D is possibly TRBD1 (6 bases). CDR1 LNHDA and CDR2 SQIVND come from the germline V gene (reference sequence). Trimming pared 0 bases from V and 4 bases from J, leaving 15 bases between. This CDR3 region has 16 residues. The CDR3 DNA follows: TGTGCCAGTAGTATAGACCCGAACAAGGGGGGCACTGAAGCTTTCTTT. Its translation: CASSIDPNKGGTEAFF.

The rearrangement joins TRBV12-5 to TRBJ2-7; D unclear. From germline, CDR1 is LGHNT and CDR2 FRNRAP. Trimming shortened V by 5 bases and J by 0 bases, and 14 bases separated the two germline ends. The CDR3 totals 15 residues. In nucleotides, the CDR3 is TGTGCTAGTGGTCCCCCGGCGTCGGGCTCCTACGAGCAGTACTTC. Residues: CASGPPASGSYEQYF.

This sequence joins TRBV7-7 and TRBJ2-1; D possibly corresponds to TRBD2 (6 bases). The CDR3 is 15 residues long. Germline V gives CDR1 SSHAT, CDR2 FNYEAQ (reference sequence). V dropped 2 bases and J dropped 4 bases, with 12 bases sitting between them. CDR3 coding DNA: TGTGCCAGCAGCTTAAATAGCGGAGTTTACAATGAGCAGTTCTTC. Translated: CASSLNSGVYNEQFF.

The rearrangement joins TRBV18 to TRBJ2-7; D ambiguous. V lost 3 bases and J 2 bases, leaving 14 bases between the germline ends. The CDR3 extends over 15 amino acids. The germline V gene encodes CDR1 KGHSH and CDR2 LQKENI. The CDR3 here is CASSPKGPSAYEQYF. In nucleotides, the CDR3 is TGTGCCAGCTCACCTAAGGGCCCCAGCGCCTACGAGCAGTACTTC.

The rearrangement uses TRBV9 and TRBJ2-1, with D possibly TRBD2 on 6 matching bases. CDR1 is SGDLS and CDR2 is YYNGEE in the germline V gene. V lost 0 bases to trimming and J lost 5 bases, with 12 bases between them. The CDR3 runs 15 residues. The CDR3 spells CASSVEASDHNEQFF. CDR3 coding DNA: TGTGCCAGCAGCGTAGAGGCTAGCGACCACAATGAGCAGTTCTTC. Supplemented by reference TRBV9 and TRBJ2-1, the full variable domain reads DSGVTQTPKHLITATGQRVTLRCSPRSGDLSVYWYQQSLDQGLQFLIQYYNGEERAKGNILERFSAQQFPDLHSELNLSSLELGDSALYFCASSVEASDHNEQFFGPGTRLTVL.

This clone ranks as medium-sized. The chain carries TRBV5-1 and TRBJ1-1, with D unclear. CDR3 length: 12 amino acids. The V end lost 2 bases, the J end lost 3 bases, and 5 bases lay between the germline ends. Per the germline V gene, CDR1 is SGHRS and CDR2 is YFSETQ. CDR3 amino acids: CASSFRDTEAFF. The CDR3 DNA reads as TGCGCCAGCAGCTTTAGGGACACTGAAGCTTTCTTT.

The chain's CDR3 is CASSLESYEQYF. As DNA, the CDR3 is TGTGCCAGCAGCTTAGAGTCCTACGAGCAGTACTTC. This chain connects TRBV7-8 to TRBJ2-7; unclear D gene. This CDR3 has 12 residues. Germline V gene sequence: CDR1 SGHVS, CDR2 FQNEAQ. Trimming took 1 base from V and 1 from J, leaving 2 bases between them.

Only a few counts were recorded for this clone. The V gene is TRBV7-9, the J gene TRBJ1-2, with 7 bases matching TRBD1. Germline CDR1 and CDR2: SEHNR and FQNEAQ (reference sequence). V was clipped by 0 bases and J by 4 bases; unmatched bases: 5. CDR3 size: 15 residues. The CDR3 coding sequence is TGTGCCAGCAGCTTAGCTGCAGGGGGGAGCTATGGCTACACCTTC. Amino acids: CASSLAAGGSYGYTF.

The V call is TRBV10-3, the J call TRBJ2-7, with D tentatively TRBD1 (5 bases). V shed 7 bases and J shed 6 bases, with 13 bases lying between them. The CDR3 runs 12 residues. Germline CDR1 is ENHRY and CDR2 is SYGVKD. CDR3 coding DNA: TGTGCCATCACCTCCATCCAGGGCGAGCAGTACTTC. This encodes CAITSIQGEQYF.

The chain is built from TRBV30 and TRBJ1-2; D gene uncertain. The length of the CDR3 is 13 residues. The V gene lost 0 bases and the J gene lost 8 bases, with 13 bases spanning the gap. Germline V lookup: CDR1 GTSNPN, CDR2 SVGIG (reference sequence). The CDR3 loop reads CAWSVQWAGGYTF. The CDR3 region has the DNA TGTGCCTGGAGTGTACAATGGGCGGGAGGCTACACCTTC.